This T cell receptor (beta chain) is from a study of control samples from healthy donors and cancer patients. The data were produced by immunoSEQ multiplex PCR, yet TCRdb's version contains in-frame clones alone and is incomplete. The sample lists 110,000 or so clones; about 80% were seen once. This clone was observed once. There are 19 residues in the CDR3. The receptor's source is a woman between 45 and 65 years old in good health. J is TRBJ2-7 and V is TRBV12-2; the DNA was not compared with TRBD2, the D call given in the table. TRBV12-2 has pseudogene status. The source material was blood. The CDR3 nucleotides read TGTGCAAGTCGCTTAGTCGGGCAAATAAAGCGGGAGGGCCAATTCGAGCAGTACTTC. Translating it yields CASRLVGQIKREGQFEQYF.